The T cell receptor (beta chain) under discussion was sequenced for a study of identical twins. Study results and limitations: The more abundant beta clonotypes in cord blood had fewer insertions, and memory repertoires did not show this. Researchers caution that invariant MAIT and iNKT cells could partly confound zero-insertion analyses.

This clonotype was counted a few times. Its matching antigen is unknown. After template switching added a universal primer site, the resulting cDNA carried unique molecular identifiers. From the 5' RACE reads, TCRdb called clonotypes with MiXCR, one entry per CDR3 protein. The data hold roughly 1.6 million distinct CDR3 sequences, with about 32% observed a single time. This TCR was sampled from a newborn girl in good health. Sequencing input: cord blood.

CDR3 amino acids: CASRFVWAGLNEQFF. CDR3 bases: TGTGCCAGCAGGTTTGTCTGGGCAGGCCTGAATGAGCAGTTCTTC. V usage is TRBV5-4 and J usage is TRBJ2-1; D gene ambiguous. Trimming pared 5 bases from V and 7 bases from J, leaving 19 bases between. This CDR3 comprises 15 residues. The germline CDR1 and CDR2 sequences are SGHNT and YYREEE (reference sequence).